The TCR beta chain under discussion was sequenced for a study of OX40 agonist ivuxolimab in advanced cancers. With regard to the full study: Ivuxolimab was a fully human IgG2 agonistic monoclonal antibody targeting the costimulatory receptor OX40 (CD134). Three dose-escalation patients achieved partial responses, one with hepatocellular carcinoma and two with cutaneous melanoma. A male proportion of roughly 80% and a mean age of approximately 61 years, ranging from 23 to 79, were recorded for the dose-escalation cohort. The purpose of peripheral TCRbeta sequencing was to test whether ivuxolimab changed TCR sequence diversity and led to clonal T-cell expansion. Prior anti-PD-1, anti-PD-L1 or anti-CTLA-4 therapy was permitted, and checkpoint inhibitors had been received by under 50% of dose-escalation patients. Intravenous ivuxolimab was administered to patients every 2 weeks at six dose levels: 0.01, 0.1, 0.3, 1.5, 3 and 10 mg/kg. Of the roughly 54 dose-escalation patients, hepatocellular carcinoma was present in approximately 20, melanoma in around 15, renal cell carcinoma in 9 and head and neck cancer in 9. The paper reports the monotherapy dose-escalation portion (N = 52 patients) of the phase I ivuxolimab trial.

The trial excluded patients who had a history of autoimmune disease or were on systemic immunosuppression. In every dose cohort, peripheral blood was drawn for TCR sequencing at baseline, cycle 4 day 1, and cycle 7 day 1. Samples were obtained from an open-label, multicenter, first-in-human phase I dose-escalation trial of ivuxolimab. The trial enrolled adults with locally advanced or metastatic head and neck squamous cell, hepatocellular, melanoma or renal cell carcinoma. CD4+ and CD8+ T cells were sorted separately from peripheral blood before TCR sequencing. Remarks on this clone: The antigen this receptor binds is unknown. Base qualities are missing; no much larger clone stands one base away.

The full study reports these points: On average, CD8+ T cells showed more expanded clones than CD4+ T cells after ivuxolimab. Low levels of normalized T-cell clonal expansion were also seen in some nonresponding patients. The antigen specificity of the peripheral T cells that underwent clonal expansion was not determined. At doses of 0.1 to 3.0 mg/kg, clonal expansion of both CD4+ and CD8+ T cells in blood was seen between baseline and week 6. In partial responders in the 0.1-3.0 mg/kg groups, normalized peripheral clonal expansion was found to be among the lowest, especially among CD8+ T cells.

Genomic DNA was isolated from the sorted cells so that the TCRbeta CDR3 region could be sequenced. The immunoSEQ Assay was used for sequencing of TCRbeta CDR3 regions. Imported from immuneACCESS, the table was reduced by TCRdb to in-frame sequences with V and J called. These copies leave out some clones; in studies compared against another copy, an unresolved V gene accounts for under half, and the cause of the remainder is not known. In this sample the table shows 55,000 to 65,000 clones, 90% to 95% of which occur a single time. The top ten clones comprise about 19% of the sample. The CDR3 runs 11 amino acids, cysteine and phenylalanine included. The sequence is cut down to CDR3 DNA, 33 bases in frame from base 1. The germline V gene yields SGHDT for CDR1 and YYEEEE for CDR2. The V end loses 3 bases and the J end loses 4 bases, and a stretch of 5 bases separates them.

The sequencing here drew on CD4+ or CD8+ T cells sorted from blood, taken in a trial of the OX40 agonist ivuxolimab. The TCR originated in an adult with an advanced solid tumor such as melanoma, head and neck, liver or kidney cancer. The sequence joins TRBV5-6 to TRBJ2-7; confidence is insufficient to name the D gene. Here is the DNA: TGTGCCAGCAGCTCCGGGTACGAGCAGTACTTC. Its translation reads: CASSSGYEQYF.